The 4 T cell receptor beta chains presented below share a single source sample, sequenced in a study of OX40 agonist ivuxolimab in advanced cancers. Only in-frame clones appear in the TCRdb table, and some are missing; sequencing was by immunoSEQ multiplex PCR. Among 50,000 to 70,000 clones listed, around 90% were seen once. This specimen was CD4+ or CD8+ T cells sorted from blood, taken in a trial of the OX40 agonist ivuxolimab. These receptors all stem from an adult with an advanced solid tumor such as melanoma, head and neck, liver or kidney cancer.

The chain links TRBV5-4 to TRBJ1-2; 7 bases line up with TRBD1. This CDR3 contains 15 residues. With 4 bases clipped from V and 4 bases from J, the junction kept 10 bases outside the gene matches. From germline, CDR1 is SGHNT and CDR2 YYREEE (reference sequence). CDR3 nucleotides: TGTGCCAGCAGCCACGGGACAGTTAAACCCTATGGCTACACCTTC. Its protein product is CASSHGTVKPYGYTF. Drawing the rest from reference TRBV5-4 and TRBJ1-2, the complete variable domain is ETGVTQSPTHLIKTRGQQVTLRCSSQSGHNTVSWYQQALGQGPQFIFQYYREEENGRGNFPPRFSGLQFPNYSSELNVNALELDDSALYLCASSHGTVKPYGYTFGSGTRLTVV.

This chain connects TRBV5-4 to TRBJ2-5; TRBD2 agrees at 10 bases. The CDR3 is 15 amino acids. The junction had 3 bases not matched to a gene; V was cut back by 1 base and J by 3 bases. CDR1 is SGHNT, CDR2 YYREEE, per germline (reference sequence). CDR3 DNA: TGTGCCAGCAGCTTGTCTAGCGGGAGTGAAGAGACCCAGTACTTC. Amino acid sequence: CASSLSSGSEETQYF.

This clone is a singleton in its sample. CDR3 coding DNA: TGTGCCAGCAGTATCCGGTACCCCAGCACAGATACGCAGTATTTT. It specifies CASSIRYPSTDTQYF. J is TRBJ2-3 and V is TRBV27, with D hard to call. V was pared by 5 bases and J by 0 bases, with 12 bases between. The germline CDR1 and CDR2 sequences are MNHEY and SMNVEV (reference sequence). CDR3 length: 15 amino acids.

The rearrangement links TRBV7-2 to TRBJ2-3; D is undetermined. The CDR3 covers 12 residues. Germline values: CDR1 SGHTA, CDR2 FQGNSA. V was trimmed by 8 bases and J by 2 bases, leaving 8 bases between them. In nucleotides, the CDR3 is TGTGCCAGCTTAGGGAACACAGATACGCAGTATTTT. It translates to CASLGNTDTQYF.